This T cell receptor beta chain was captured by sequencing in a study of shared clonotypes between healthy human individuals. General study points: Represented diversity, genetic and exposure-history alike, was limited by few donors.

This CDR3 region has 17 residues. Germline trimming cut 5 bases from V and 2 bases from J; bases unmatched to any gene: 12. Germline CDR1 and CDR2: SGHVS and FQNEAQ. A word on this clone: Its antigen is still unknown.

TCRdb keeps only in-frame clones here, not all; method: immunoSEQ multiplex PCR. The repertoire holds about 530,000 clones, with about 96% as singletons. The TCR was taken from a woman aged 25 to 39 in good health. The chain couples TRBV7-8 to TRBJ2-7; 10 bases are shared with TRBD1. Sequencing used naive CD4+ T cells sorted from blood. Subset specified: CD45RA+ positively selected. In DNA, the CDR3 is TGTGCCAGCAGCGGGAGGAAGGGACAGGGGTGGCCCTACGAGCAGTACTTC. Residues: CASSGRKGQGWPYEQYF.